This passage covers 22 T cell receptor beta chains from one sample sequenced in a study of early T cells in non-severe SARS-CoV-2 infection (dated by TCRdb to the early 2020s). Receptor amplification or capture employed 5' RACE. TCRdb names NextSeq 500 as the instrument used. The raw public reads went through TCRdb reprocessing: fastp at Q25, MiXCR clone calling, in-frame beta chains kept. A single entry per CDR3 protein holds the most common genes and DNA from its merged rows. For this sample there are 70,000 to 85,000 distinct CDR3 sequences; about 12% appear just once. The top ten clones comprise about 14% of the sample. The source was whole blood, collected at baseline. The receptors were sampled from an adult who was a healthcare worker with PCR-confirmed SARS-CoV-2 infection or an uninfected control (not recorded which). The donor label of this sample is uncertain.

Regarding this clonotype: One end of the junction fails to match germline, which may point to a read error. The chain has TRBV20-1 and TRBJ2-7; 14 bases match TRBD2. The CDR3 is made up of 14 amino acids. Germline loops: CDR1 DFQATT, CDR2 SNEGSKA (reference sequence). The CDR3 protein is CSATSTSGGANEDF. CDR3 in DNA: TGCAGTGCTACCTCGACTAGCGGGGGGGCCAACGAGGATTTC.

The chain employs TRBV3-1 and TRBJ2-1; D call uncertain. The CDR3 has 11 residues. Germline V gene lookup returns CDR1 LGHDT and CDR2 YNNKEL (reference sequence). V was cut by 1 base and J by 8 bases, with 3 bases left in between. Written as DNA, the CDR3 is TGTGCCAGCAGCCAAGCCCATGAGCAGTTCTTC. Translation: CASSQAHEQFF.

This clonotype was picked up many times. The V call is TRBV5-1, the J call TRBJ2-7; the match to TRBD2 covers 8 bases. The V and J ends lost 4 bases and 3 bases, in that order; junction bases with no gene match: 6. Germline CDR1 is SGHRS and CDR2 is YFSETQ. The CDR3 is made up of 14 amino acids. The CDR3, as DNA: TGCGCCAGCAGCGTAACTAGCGGATTCTACGAGCAGTACTTC. This codes for CASSVTSGFYEQYF.

This clonotype is labeled medium-sized (0.01 to 0.1%). The chain couples TRBV7-2 to TRBJ2-1, with D maybe TRBD2 (6 bases). V was pared by 3 bases and J by 9 bases, with 15 bases between. The CDR3 length is 14 residues. From germline, CDR1 is SGHTA and CDR2 FQGNSA. CDR3 sequence reads: CASSFYWAGTEQFF. Written as DNA, the CDR3 is TGTGCCAGCAGCTTCTACTGGGCGGGAACTGAGCAGTTCTTC.

This chain connects TRBV10-3 to TRBJ1-2; TRBD1 matches 8 bases. This CDR3 spans 17 amino acids. In germline, CDR1 is ENHRY, CDR2 SYGVKD. The V gene end was trimmed by 0 bases and the J gene end by 6 bases; junction bases not matched to a gene: 12. This CDR3 reads CAISESFGDRRSHGYTF. CDR3 DNA sequence: TGTGCCATCAGTGAGTCCTTCGGGGACAGGCGCTCCCATGGCTACACCTTC.

This clonotype turned up a few times. The rearrangement links TRBV5-1 to TRBJ2-7; the D is unclear. With 0 bases removed from V and 0 bases from J, the gap between germline ends came to 13 bases. The V gene's germline CDR1 is SGHRS and CDR2 YFSETQ. The CDR3 extends over 16 amino acids. DNA for the CDR3: TGCGCCAGCAGCTTGGGGTTAGTCAAACTCTCCTACGAGCAGTACTTC. This translates into CASSLGLVKLSYEQYF. The full variable domain, rest sourced from reference TRBV5-1 and TRBJ2-7, is KAGVTQTPRYLIKTRGQQVTLSCSPISGHRSVSWYQQTPGQGLQFLFEYFSETQRNKGNFPGRFSGRQFSNSRSEMNVSTLELGDSALYLCASSLGLVKLSYEQYFGPGTRLTVT.

The sample holds a few counts of this clonotype. V usage is TRBV7-8 and J usage is TRBJ2-1, with a tentative D call TRBD2 (5 bases). Per germline, CDR1 SGHVS and CDR2 FQNEAQ. CDR3 length equals 12 residues. V shed 1 base and J shed 9 bases, with 7 bases lying between them. The CDR3 sequence is CASSLEGSEQFF. In nucleotides, the CDR3 is TGTGCCAGCAGCTTAGAAGGGAGTGAGCAGTTCTTC.

The V gene is TRBV12-3 or TRBV12-4, the J gene TRBJ2-2, with 10 bases fitting TRBD2. Trimming took 6 bases from V and 6 from J; bases not matched to a gene: 10. The CDR3 sequence is 16 residues long. The CDR3 DNA follows: TGTGCCAGCAGCTCGAGCGGGAGGGCTAACGCCGGGGAGCTGTTTTTT. This codes for CASSSSGRANAGELFF.

This clonotype was seen repeatedly, ten times or more. The chain uses TRBV9 and TRBJ2-5; 7 nucleotides match TRBD2. Germline values: CDR1 SGDLS, CDR2 YYNGEE. The CDR3 spans 14 residues. Germline trimming cut 2 bases from V and 2 bases from J; bases unmatched to any gene: 3. The CDR3 region has the DNA TGTGCCAGCAGCGTGAGCGGGATTCAAGAGACCCAGTACTTC. Amino acids: CASSVSGIQETQYF.

The CDR3 is CASSLEPGSYEQYF. CDR3 DNA sequence: TGTGCCAGCAGCTTAGAGCCAGGGTCCTACGAGCAGTACTTC. V usage is TRBV11-2 and J usage is TRBJ2-7; D is perhaps TRBD1 (5 bases). The CDR3 length is 14 residues. V lost 0 bases to trimming and J lost 1 base, with 7 bases between them. CDR1 and CDR2 (germline): SGHAT, FQNNGV.

Turning to this clonotype: Given a much more abundant clone one base away, this may be a read error. This chain links TRBV2 with TRBJ2-7; D is unclear. Germline values: CDR1 SNHLY, CDR2 FYNNEI. The CDR3 is 12 amino acids. V was pared by 4 bases and J by 6 bases, with 10 bases between. CDR3 loop: CASSGASFEQYF. In nucleotides, the CDR3 is TGTGCCAGCAGTGGGGCCAGCTTCGAGCAGTACTTC.

The table lists this clonotype with many counts. J is TRBJ2-7 and V is TRBV3-1; D remains unclear. Germline V lookup: CDR1 LGHDT, CDR2 YNNKEL (reference sequence). The CDR3 has 16 residues. V gave up 0 bases and J gave up 0 bases, with 12 bases separating them. As DNA, the CDR3 is TGTGCCAGCAGCCAAGAGCCATTTTCAAGCTCCTACGAGCAGTACTTC. Amino acid sequence: CASSQEPFSSSYEQYF.

This clonotype was detected a few times. Here the CDR3 reads CASSPSRGGEQYF. The CDR3 DNA reads as TGTGCCAGCAGCCCCTCCAGAGGGGGGGAGCAGTACTTC. The genes are TRBV7-2 and TRBJ2-7, with D perhaps matching TRBD1 or TRBD2 (6 bases each). CDR1 is SGHTA, CDR2 FQGNSA, per germline. CDR3 size: 13 residues. V dropped 5 bases and J dropped 7 bases, with 15 bases sitting between them.

This clonotype was seen a few times. At one of its ends the junction is not consistent with the germline gene, which may arise from a read error. V is TRBV12-3 or TRBV12-4 and J is TRBJ2-1; D is unresolved. The CDR3 covers 13 residues. The CDR3 region has the DNA TGTGCCAGCAGTCCCCATAGCCGGGCCCTCCTGGTCTTC. As protein: CASSPHSRALLVF.

This clonotype was observed at least ten times. The V call is TRBV5-4, the J call TRBJ2-7, with D unclear. Trimming removed 0 bases at V and 2 bases at J, with 6 bases between. CDR3 length equals 13 residues. Germline-derived CDR1 and CDR2 are SGHNT and YYREEE (reference sequence). The CDR3 nucleotides are TGTGCCAGCAGCTTGGGGAGCACCTACGAGCAGTACTTC. Translated, it gives CASSLGSTYEQYF.

This clonotype has just a few counts. The V and J genes are TRBV20-1 and TRBJ1-1; maybe TRBD1 (6 bases). Trimming removed 2 bases at V and 3 bases at J, with 13 bases between. The CDR3 is made up of 14 amino acids. Per the germline V gene, CDR1 is DFQATT and CDR2 is SNEGSKA (reference sequence). CDR3 in DNA: TGCAGTGCTAGACCCACAGGGCTCTACACTGAAGCTTTCTTT. It translates to CSARPTGLYTEAFF.

This clonotype was seen at least ten times. This chain joins TRBV24-1 and TRBJ1-5; 9 bases are a match to TRBD1. The CDR3 extends over 14 amino acids. V dropped 9 bases and J dropped 3; count of bases not matched to a gene: 5. CDR1 KGHDR and CDR2 SFDVKD come from the germline V gene. The CDR3: CATGGTGFNQPQHF. The CDR3 DNA reads TGTGCCACCGGGGGGACAGGGTTCAATCAGCCCCAGCATTTT.

This clonotype was counted many times. The chain is built from TRBV20-1 and TRBJ2-5; 10 nucleotides line up with TRBD1. Germline CDR1 and CDR2: DFQATT and SNEGSKA (reference sequence). This CDR3 comprises 14 residues. V lost 3 bases to trimming and J lost 5 bases; unmatched junction nucleotides: 6. Here the CDR3 reads CSASETGGAETQYF. The CDR3 DNA reads as TGCAGTGCTAGCGAGACAGGGGGCGCCGAGACCCAGTACTTC.

This clonotype was seen more than once but under ten times. This rearrangement joins TRBV9 to TRBJ2-3, with D possibly called TRBD1 or TRBD2 (5 bases each). The germline V gene encodes CDR1 SGDLS and CDR2 YYNGEE. CDR3 length: 15 amino acids. V gave up 3 bases and J gave up 2 bases, with 13 bases separating them. The DNA for the CDR3 is TGTGCCAGCAGCGGGGACCGAGGGTACACAGATACGCAGTATTTT. This gives the protein CASSGDRGYTDTQYF. Supplemented by reference TRBV9 and TRBJ2-3, the full variable domain reads DSGVTQTPKHLITATGQRVTLRCSPRSGDLSVYWYQQSLDQGLQFLIQYYNGEERAKGNILERFSAQQFPDLHSELNLSSLELGDSALYFCASSGDRGYTDTQYFGPGTRLTVL.

This chain connects TRBV4-2 to TRBJ2-7; either TRBD1 or TRBD2 may supply D (5 bases each). Germline V gene data show CDR1 as LGHNA and CDR2 as YNFKEQ. The V gene lost 2 bases and the J gene lost 0 bases, with 17 bases spanning the gap. The CDR3 sequence is 17 residues long. The CDR3 coding sequence is TGTGCCAGCAGCCAACCCTGGGGAGCAGGGAGCTCCTACGAGCAGTACTTC. Amino acids: CASSQPWGAGSSYEQYF.

The chain carries TRBV15 and TRBJ2-1; maybe TRBD2 (6 bases). The CDR3 loop spans 16 amino acids. V gave up 5 bases and J gave up 10 bases, with 24 bases separating them. Germline CDR1 reads LNHNV; CDR2 reads YYDKDF (reference sequence). The CDR3 nucleotides are TGTGCCACCAGCTCCCGGAAAGCGGGCCAACAAATGGAGCAGTTCTTC. It encodes CATSSRKAGQQMEQFF.

This clonotype came up many times. V usage is TRBV7-2 and J usage is TRBJ2-7; maybe TRBD1 (6 bases). Germline-derived CDR1 and CDR2 are SGHTA and FQGNSA. V was trimmed by 5 bases and J by 2 bases, leaving 10 bases between them. The CDR3 extends over 13 amino acids. The CDR3 is CASSRRGTYEQYF. CDR3 in DNA: TGTGCCAGCAGCCGCAGGGGCACCTACGAGCAGTACTTC.